Listed below are T cell receptor beta chains from one sample, sequenced in a study of T cell responses to AZD1222 COVID-19 vaccine. Some clones are missing from TCRdb's copy, which holds only in-frame ones; the method was immunoSEQ multiplex PCR. The repertoire consists of 130,000 or so clones, with roughly 90% occurring once and the leading ten covering about 3%. The sample in question was peripheral blood, obtained on day 0 of AZD1222 vaccination. The receptors originated from an adult in good health. Both conserved end residues are part of each CDR3. D genes are given only for firm matches. Part of the rows lack a size; the others show once, few, many or a class for expanded clones.

>15|.|.|TRBV5-1|TRBJ1-1
CASSPPAGVGNEAFF
TGCGCCAGCAGCCCGCCGGCAGGGGTGGGTAATGAAGCTTTCTTT
>15|once|.|TRBV15|TRBJ2-1
CATSSGVHSYNEQFF
TGTGCCACCTCCTCAGGGGTCCACTCCTACAATGAGCAGTTCTTC
>16|.|.|TRBV10-3|TRBJ1-1
CAISEPPGHKNTEAFF
TGTGCCATCAGTGAGCCCCCGGGACACAAGAACACTGAAGCTTTCTTT
>12|.|.|TRBV28|TRBJ1-2
CASRTVPDGYTF
TGTGCCAGCAGGACAGTTCCCGATGGCTACACCTTC
>16|.|.|TRBV7-2|TRBJ1-2
CASSLAQQPANYGYTF
TGTGCCAGCAGCTTAGCGCAACAGCCGGCTAACTATGGCTACACCTTC
>14|.|.|TRBV5-1|TRBJ1-2
CASSLADGDYGYTF
TGCGCCAGCAGCTTGGCCGACGGTGACTATGGCTACACCTTC
>11|once|.|TRBV6-5|TRBJ2-7
CASSYSRDKYF
TGTGCCAGCAGTTACTCGAGGGACAAGTACTTC
>14|.|TRBD1|TRBV5-8|TRBJ1-5
CASSRGQVNQPQHF
TGTGCCAGCAGCCGGGGACAGGTGAATCAGCCCCAGCATTTT
>14|.|TRBD1|TRBV7-8|TRBJ2-5
CASSLGDSRETQYF
TGTGCCAGCAGCTTAGGGGACAGCAGAGAGACCCAGTACTTC
>15|.|TRBD2|TRBV11-2|TRBJ2-7
CASSLGLAGVSEQYF
TGTGCCAGCAGCTTGGGACTAGCGGGCGTCTCCGAGCAGTACTTC
>13|.|.|TRBV11-2|TRBJ1-2
CASSLVSLEGYTF
TGTGCCAGCAGCTTAGTCAGCTTGGAAGGCTACACCTTC
>15|.|.|TRBV6-2/TRBV6-3|TRBJ1-6
CASSYSRRENSPLHF
TGTGCCAGCAGTTACTCGAGAAGGGAAAATTCACCCCTCCACTTT
>15|.|TRBD1|TRBV29-1|TRBJ2-7
CSVEDRRGILYEQYF
TGCAGCGTTGAAGATCGCAGGGGGATTCTTTACGAGCAGTACTTC
>15|.|.|TRBV10-3|TRBJ2-7
CAISERARGAYEQYF
TGTGCCATCAGTGAGAGGGCCAGGGGGGCCTACGAGCAGTACTTC
>14|.|TRBD1|TRBV6-2/TRBV6-3|TRBJ2-7
CASSSETGPYEQYF
TGTGCCAGCAGTTCCGAGACAGGGCCCTACGAGCAGTACTTC
>14|few|.|TRBV28|TRBJ1-4
CASSPGGWGEKLFF
TGTGCCAGCAGTCCCGGGGGATGGGGTGAAAAACTGTTTTTT
>16|.|.|TRBV9|TRBJ2-2
CASSSLGGTGTGELFF
TGTGCCAGCAGCTCCCTCGGGGGTACAGGGACCGGGGAGCTGTTTTTT
>15|.|.|TRBV11-2|TRBJ2-1
CASSTGTQLGNEQFF
TGTGCCAGCAGCACCGGGACTCAGTTGGGCAATGAGCAGTTCTTC
>14|.|.|TRBV3-1/TRBV3-2|TRBJ1-3
CASSEDNSGNTIYF
TGTGCCAGCAGCGAGGACAACTCTGGAAACACCATATATTTT
>15|few|.|TRBV5-8|TRBJ1-5
CASSSGQKINQPQHF
TGTGCCAGCAGCTCCGGACAGAAAATTAATCAGCCCCAGCATTTT
>15|.|.|TRBV7-2|TRBJ1-2
CASSLAGTPLNGYTF
TGTGCCAGCAGCTTAGCCGGGACACCCTTGAATGGCTACACCTTC
>15|.|.|TRBV27|TRBJ1-2
CASSSPAGGSYGYTF
TGTGCCAGCAGTTCCCCGGCGGGAGGGAGCTATGGCTACACCTTC
>14|.|TRBD1|TRBV19|TRBJ2-3
CASSTTGSTDTQYF
TGTGCCAGTAGTACGACAGGGAGCACAGATACGCAGTATTTT
>15|.|.|TRBV5-1|TRBJ2-1
CASSLGRQTYNEQFF
TGCGCCAGCAGCTTGGGGAGACAGACCTACAATGAGCAGTTCTTC
>15|.|TRBD1|TRBV27|TRBJ1-1
CASSPRQGWNTEAFF
TGTGCCAGCAGTCCGCGACAGGGATGGAACACTGAAGCTTTCTTT
>14|.|.|TRBV28|TRBJ2-7
CASSRVRGIYEQYF
TGTGCCAGCAGCCGGGTTAGGGGGATTTACGAGCAGTACTTC
>15|.|.|TRBV5-1|TRBJ2-2
CASSLALANTGELFF
TGCGCCAGCAGCTTGGCGCTAGCGAACACCGGGGAGCTGTTTTTT
>12|.|TRBD1|TRBV28|TRBJ1-1
CASSDRAAEAFF
TGTGCCAGCAGTGACAGGGCGGCTGAAGCTTTCTTT